This T cell receptor beta chain came from a study of response to subunit inactivated influenza vaccine. TCRdb recomputed calls from the RT-PCR reads with MiXCR, one row per CDR3 protein. The sample has 610,000 or so distinct CDR3 sequences, about 15% seen once. This clonotype was picked up a small number of times. No antigen is known for it. Findings and caveats of the study: The study's authors posited that every seasonal influenza vaccination enlists few new T cells.

Deletions cut 4 bases from V and 8 bases from J, with 20 bases between. CDR1 is LGHDT, CDR2 YNNKEL, per germline (reference sequence). The CDR3 length is 16 residues. The V call is TRBV3-1, the J call TRBJ1-4; D perhaps matches TRBD1 (5 bases). This TCR was recovered from a man aged 50-59 years who received an inactivated influenza vaccine. The material sequenced was PBMCs from blood, taken roughly 12 days after vaccination. CDR3 sequence: CASSLEPGRSNEKLFF. The CDR3 DNA reads as TGTGCCAGCAGCCTGGAGCCGGGACGGTCAAACGAAAAACTGTTTTTT.